This T cell receptor (beta chain) was obtained from a study of long-term antiretroviral therapy in people with HIV. It was version v3.0 of the immunoSEQ assay that was run at survey level. Sequencing aimed to cover roughly 40,000-50,000 T-cell genomes per sample. Only in-frame clones appear in the TCRdb table, and some are missing; sequencing was by immunoSEQ multiplex PCR. This sample has approximately 33,000 clones; about 80% occur once, and the top ten carry 6.5% to 9.5%. Study results and limitations: ART-treated samples gained diversity yet remained below transplant donor controls. HIV repertoires showed narrower CDR3 length ranges than controls. Pre-ART expanded clones dominated the repertoire at every time point.

The CDR3 extends over 13 amino acids. The germline V gene encodes CDR1 ENHRY and CDR2 SYGVKD. V was trimmed by 10 bases and J by 4 bases, leaving 14 bases between them. With respect to this clone: Antigen unknown.

Sequencing used unsorted PBMCs, obtained 0.4 years before starting antiretroviral therapy. This rearrangement joins TRBV10-3 to TRBJ2-1, with D tentatively TRBD2 (6 bases). The sequence was obtained from a man in his late teens or twenties with HIV. CDR3 region: CATTGTGYNEQFF. The CDR3 region has the DNA TGTGCCACAACCGGGACTGGATACAATGAGCAGTTCTTC.